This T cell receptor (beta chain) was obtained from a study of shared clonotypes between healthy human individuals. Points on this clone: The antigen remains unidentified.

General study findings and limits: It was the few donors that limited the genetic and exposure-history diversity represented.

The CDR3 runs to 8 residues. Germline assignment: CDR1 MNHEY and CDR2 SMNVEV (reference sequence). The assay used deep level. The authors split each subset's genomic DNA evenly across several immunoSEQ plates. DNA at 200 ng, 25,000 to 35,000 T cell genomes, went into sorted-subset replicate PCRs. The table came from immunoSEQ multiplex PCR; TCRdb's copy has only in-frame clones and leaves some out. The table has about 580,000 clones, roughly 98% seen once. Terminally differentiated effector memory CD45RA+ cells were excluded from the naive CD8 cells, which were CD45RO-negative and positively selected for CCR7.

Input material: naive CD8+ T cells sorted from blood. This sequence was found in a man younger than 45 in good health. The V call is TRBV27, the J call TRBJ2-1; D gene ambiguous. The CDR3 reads CVTGEQFF. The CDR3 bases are TGTGTCACGGGTGAGCAGTTCTTC.